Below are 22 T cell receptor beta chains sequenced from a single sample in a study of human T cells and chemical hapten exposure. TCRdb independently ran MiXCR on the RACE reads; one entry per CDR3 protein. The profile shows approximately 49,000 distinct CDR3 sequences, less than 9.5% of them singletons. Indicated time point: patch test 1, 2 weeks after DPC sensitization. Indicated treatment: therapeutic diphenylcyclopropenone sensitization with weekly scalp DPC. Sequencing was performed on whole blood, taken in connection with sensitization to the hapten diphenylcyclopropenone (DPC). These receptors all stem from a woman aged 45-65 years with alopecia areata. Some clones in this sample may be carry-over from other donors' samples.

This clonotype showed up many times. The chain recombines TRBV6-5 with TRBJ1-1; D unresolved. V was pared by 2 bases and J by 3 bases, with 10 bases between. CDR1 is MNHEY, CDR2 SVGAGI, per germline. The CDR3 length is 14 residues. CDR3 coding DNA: TGTGCCAGCAGTTACCTGGGTCGAGACACTGAAGCTTTCTTT. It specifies CASSYLGRDTEAFF.

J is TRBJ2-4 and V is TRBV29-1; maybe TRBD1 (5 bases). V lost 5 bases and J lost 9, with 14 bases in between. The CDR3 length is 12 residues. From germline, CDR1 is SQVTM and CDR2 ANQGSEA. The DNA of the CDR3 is TGCAGCGTTTTATTGGACATCGGCATTCAGTACTTC. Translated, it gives CSVLLDIGIQYF.

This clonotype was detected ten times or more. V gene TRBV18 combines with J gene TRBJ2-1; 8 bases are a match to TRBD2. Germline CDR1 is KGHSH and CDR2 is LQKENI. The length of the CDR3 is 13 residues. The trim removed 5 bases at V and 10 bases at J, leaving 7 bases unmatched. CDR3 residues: CASSTAGTREQFF. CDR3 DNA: TGTGCCAGCTCAACCGCCGGGACTAGAGAGCAGTTCTTC.

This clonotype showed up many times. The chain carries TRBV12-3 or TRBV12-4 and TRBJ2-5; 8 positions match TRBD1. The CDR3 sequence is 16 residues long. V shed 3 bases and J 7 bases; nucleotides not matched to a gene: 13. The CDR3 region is CASSLFSTGDGGTQYF. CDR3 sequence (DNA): TGTGCCAGCAGTTTGTTTTCGACAGGGGATGGTGGGACCCAGTACTTC.

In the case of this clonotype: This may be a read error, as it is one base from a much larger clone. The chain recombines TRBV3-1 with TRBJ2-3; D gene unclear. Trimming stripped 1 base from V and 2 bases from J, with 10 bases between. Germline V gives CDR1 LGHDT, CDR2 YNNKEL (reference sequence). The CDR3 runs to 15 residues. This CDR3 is CASSQARAITDTQYF. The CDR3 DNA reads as TGTGCCAGCAGCCAAGCGAGAGCAATCACAGATACGCAGTATTTT.

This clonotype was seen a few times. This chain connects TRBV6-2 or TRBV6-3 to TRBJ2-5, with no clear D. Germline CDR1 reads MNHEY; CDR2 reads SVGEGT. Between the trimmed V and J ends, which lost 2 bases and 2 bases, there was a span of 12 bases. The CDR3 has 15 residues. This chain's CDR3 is CASSYRRPAQETQYF. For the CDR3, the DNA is TGTGCCAGCAGTTACCGTCGGCCCGCTCAAGAGACCCAGTACTTC.

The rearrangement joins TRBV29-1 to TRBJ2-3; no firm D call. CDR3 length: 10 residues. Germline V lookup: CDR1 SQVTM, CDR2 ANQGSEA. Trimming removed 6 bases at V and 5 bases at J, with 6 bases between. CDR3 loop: CSVTGDTQYF. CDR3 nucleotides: TGCAGCGTAACGGGAGATACGCAGTATTTT.

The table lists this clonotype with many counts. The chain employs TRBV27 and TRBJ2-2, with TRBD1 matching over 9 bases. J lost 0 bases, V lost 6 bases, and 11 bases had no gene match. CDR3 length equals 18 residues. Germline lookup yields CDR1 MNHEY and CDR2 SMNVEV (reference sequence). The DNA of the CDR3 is TGTGCCAGCAGCCCATCATCAACAGGGGGCACGAACACCGGGGAGCTGTTTTTT. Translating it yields CASSPSSTGGTNTGELFF.

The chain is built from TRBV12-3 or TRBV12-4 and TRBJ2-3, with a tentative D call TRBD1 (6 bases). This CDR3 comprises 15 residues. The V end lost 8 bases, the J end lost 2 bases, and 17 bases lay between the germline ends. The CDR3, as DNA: TGTGCCAGCCTAACAGGGTCAAGCCTCACAGATACGCAGTATTTT. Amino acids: CASLTGSSLTDTQYF.

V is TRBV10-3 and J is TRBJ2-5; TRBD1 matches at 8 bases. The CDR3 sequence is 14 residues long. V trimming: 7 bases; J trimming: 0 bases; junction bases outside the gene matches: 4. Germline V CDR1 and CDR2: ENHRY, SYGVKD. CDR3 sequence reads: CAIIGGQDQETQYF. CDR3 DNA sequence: TGTGCCATCATAGGGGGACAGGACCAAGAGACCCAGTACTTC.

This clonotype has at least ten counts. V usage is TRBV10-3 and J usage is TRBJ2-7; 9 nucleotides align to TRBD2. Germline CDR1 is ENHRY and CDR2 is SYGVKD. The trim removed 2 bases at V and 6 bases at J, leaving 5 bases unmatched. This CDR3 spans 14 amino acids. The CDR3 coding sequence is TGTGCCATCAGTGAGCCTCTAGCGGGATTCGAGCAGTACTTC. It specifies CAISEPLAGFEQYF.

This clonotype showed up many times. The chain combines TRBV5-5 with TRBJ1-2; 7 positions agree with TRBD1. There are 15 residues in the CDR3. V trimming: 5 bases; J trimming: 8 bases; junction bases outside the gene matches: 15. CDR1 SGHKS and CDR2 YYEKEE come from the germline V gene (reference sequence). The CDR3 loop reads CASRSSLAGGEGYTF. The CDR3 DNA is TGTGCCAGCAGGTCAAGCCTTGCAGGGGGAGAAGGCTACACCTTC.

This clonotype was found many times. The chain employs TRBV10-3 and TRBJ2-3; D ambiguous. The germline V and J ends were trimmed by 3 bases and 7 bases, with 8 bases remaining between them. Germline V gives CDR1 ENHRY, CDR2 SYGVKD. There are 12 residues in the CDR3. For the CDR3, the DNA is TGTGCCATCAGTGATAACAGACATACGCAGTATTTT. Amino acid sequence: CAISDNRHTQYF.

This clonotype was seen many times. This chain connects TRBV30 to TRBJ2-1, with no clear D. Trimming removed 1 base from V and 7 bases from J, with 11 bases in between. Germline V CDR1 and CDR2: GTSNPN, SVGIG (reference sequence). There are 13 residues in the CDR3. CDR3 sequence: CAWSGSSANEQFF. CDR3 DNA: TGTGCCTGGAGTGGATCATCGGCAAATGAGCAGTTCTTC. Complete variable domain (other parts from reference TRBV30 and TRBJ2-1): SQTIHQWPATLVQPVGSPLSLECTVEGTSNPNLYWYRQAAGRGLQLLFYSVGIGQISSEVPQNLSASRPQDRQFILSSKKLLLSDSGFYLCAWSGSSANEQFFGPGTRLTVL.

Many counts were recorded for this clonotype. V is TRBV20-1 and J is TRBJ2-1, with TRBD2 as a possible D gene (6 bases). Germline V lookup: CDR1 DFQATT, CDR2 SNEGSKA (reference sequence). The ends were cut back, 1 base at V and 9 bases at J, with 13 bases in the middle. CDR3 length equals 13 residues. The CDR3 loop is CSARGGGRTEQFF. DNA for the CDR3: TGCAGTGCTAGAGGAGGAGGGCGCACTGAGCAGTTCTTC.

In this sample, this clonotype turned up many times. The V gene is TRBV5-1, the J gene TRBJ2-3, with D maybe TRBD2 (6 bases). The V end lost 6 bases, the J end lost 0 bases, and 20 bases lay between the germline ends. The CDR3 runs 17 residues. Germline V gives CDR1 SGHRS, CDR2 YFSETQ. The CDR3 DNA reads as TGCGCCAGCACTCTTACGTTAGCGGCTGCTAGCACAGATACGCAGTATTTT. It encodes CASTLTLAAASTDTQYF.

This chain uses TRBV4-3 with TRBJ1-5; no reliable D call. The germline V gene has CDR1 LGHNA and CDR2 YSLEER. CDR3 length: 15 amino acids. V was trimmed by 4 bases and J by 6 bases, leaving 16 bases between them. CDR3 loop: CASSPFIGEGQPQHF. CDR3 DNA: TGCGCCAGCAGCCCCTTCATTGGGGAGGGTCAGCCCCAGCATTTT.

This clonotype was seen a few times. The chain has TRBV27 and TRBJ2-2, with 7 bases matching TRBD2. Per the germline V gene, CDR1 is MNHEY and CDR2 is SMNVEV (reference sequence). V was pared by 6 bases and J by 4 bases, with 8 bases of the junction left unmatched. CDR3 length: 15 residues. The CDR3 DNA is TGTGCCAGCAGACAACTAGCGCTTACCACCGGGGAGCTGTTTTTT. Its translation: CASRQLALTTGELFF.

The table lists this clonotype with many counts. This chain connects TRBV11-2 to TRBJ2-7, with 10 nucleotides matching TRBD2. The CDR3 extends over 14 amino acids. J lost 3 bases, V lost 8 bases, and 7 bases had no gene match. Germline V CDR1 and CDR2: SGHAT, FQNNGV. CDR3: CASRKLAGNYEQYF. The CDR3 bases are TGTGCCAGCCGGAAACTAGCGGGGAACTACGAGCAGTACTTC.

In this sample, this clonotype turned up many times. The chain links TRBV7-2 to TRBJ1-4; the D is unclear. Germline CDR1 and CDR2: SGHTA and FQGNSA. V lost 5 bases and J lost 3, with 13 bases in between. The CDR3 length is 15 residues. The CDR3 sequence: CASSPDSLPNEKLFF. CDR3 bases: TGTGCCAGCAGCCCCGACTCGTTACCTAATGAAAAACTGTTTTTT.

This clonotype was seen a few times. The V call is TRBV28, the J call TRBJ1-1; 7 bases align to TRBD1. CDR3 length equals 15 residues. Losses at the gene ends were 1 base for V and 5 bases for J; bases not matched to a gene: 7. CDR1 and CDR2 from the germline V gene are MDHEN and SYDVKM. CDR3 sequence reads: CASSLSDRVRTEAFF. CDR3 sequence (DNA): TGTGCCAGCAGTTTATCAGACAGGGTTAGGACTGAAGCTTTCTTT. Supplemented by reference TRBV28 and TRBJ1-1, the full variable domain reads DVKVTQSSRYLVKRTGEKVFLECVQDMDHENMFWYRQDPGLGLRLIYFSYDVKMKEKGDIPEGYSVSREKKERFSLILESASTNQTSMYLCASSLSDRVRTEAFFGQGTRLTVV.

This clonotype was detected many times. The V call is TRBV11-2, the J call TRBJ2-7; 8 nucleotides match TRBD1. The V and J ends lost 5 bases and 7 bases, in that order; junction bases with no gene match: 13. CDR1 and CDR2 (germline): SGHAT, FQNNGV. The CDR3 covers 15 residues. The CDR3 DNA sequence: TGTGCCAGCAGCCGAAATACAGGGGGAGGAGAGGAGCAGTACTTC. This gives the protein CASSRNTGGGEEQYF.